Listed below are T cell receptor beta chains from one sample, sequenced in a study of T cell responses to AZD1222 COVID-19 vaccine. The data were produced by immunoSEQ multiplex PCR, yet TCRdb's version contains in-frame clones alone and is incomplete. The table shows under 150,000 clones, with around 89% occurring only once. Sample: peripheral blood, taken 28 days after the second AZD1222 dose. The receptors were sampled from an adult who received the AZD1222 COVID-19 vaccine. Both conserved end residues are part of each CDR3. The order of the fields is J gene, clone size, V gene, D gene, CDR3 protein, CDR3 DNA. The D gene is left open where the match is weak. Size is omitted from some rows. Given values are once, few, many or a class for expanded clones.

TRBJ2-7 | - | TRBV5-5 | - | CASSFWDTSYEQYF | TGTGCCAGCAGCTTCTGGGACACTTCTTACGAGCAGTACTTC
TRBJ2-3 | - | TRBV19 | - | CASSIQGQGQGDTQYF | TGTGCCAGTAGTATTCAAGGGCAGGGGCAGGGAGATACGCAGTATTTT
TRBJ1-3 | - | TRBV6-6 | - | CASTPPGPLSGNTIYF | TGTGCCAGCACTCCCCCGGGACCCCTGTCTGGAAACACCATATATTTT
TRBJ1-4 | - | TRBV7-2 | - | CASSLGAPSISEKLFF | TGTGCCAGCAGCTTAGGCGCCCCTAGTATTAGCGAAAAACTGTTTTTT
TRBJ2-5 | - | TRBV4-3 | - | CASSRGSSQGEETQYF | TGCGCCAGCAGCCGAGGCTCCAGCCAGGGTGAGGAGACCCAGTACTTC
TRBJ1-3 | - | TRBV19 | - | CASSIDLVGGTSGNTIYF | TGTGCCAGTAGTATAGATCTCGTTGGGGGTACCTCTGGAAACACCATATATTTT
TRBJ1-4 | - | TRBV5-5 | TRBD1 | CASTKDRGRNEKLFF | TGTGCCAGCACCAAGGACAGGGGGCGCAATGAAAAACTGTTTTTT
TRBJ1-1 | - | TRBV29-1 | TRBD1 | CSAEGTGGTEAFF | TGCAGCGCCGAAGGGACAGGGGGCACTGAAGCTTTCTTT
TRBJ2-2 | - | TRBV18 | - | CASSPYAGASSGELFF | TGTGCCAGCTCACCATATGCAGGGGCGAGTTCCGGGGAGCTGTTTTTT
TRBJ1-6 | - | TRBV4-3 | - | CASSQDGDNSPLHF | TGCGCCAGCAGCCAAGATGGGGATAATTCACCCCTCCACTTT
TRBJ2-3 | - | TRBV3-1/TRBV3-2 | - | CASSLGNRWGLGDTQYF | TGTGCCAGCAGCCTCGGAAACAGGTGGGGTCTAGGGGATACGCAGTATTTT
TRBJ1-2 | - | TRBV5-4 | - | CASSHDRLGGYTF | TGTGCCAGCAGCCACGACAGGCTCGGTGGCTACACCTTC
TRBJ2-3 | - | TRBV4-3 | TRBD2 | CASSQEGTSGISSTDTQYF | TGCGCCAGCAGCCAAGAAGGGACTAGCGGGATATCTAGCACAGATACGCAGTATTTT
TRBJ1-5 | few | TRBV5-5 | - | CASSLSEGSNQPQHF | TGTGCCAGCAGCTTGTCGGAGGGAAGCAATCAGCCCCAGCATTTT
TRBJ1-1 | - | TRBV6-5 | TRBD1 | CASSYTDRATEAFF | TGTGCCAGCAGTTATACGGACAGGGCAACTGAAGCTTTCTTT
TRBJ2-2 | - | TRBV10-3 | - | CAISEVRGELFF | TGTGCCATCAGTGAGGTACGAGGGGAGCTGTTTTTT
TRBJ1-4 | - | TRBV7-9 | - | CASSHGQINEKLFF | TGTGCCAGCAGCCACGGCCAGATAAATGAAAAACTGTTTTTT
TRBJ1-5 | - | TRBV6-5 | TRBD1 | CASNSGTGGDQPQHF | TGTGCCAGCAATTCGGGGACAGGGGGAGATCAGCCCCAGCATTTT
TRBJ1-1 | once | TRBV11-3 | - | CASSLGENTEAFF | TGTGCCAGCAGCTTAGGGGAGAACACTGAAGCTTTCTTT
TRBJ1-4 | - | TRBV29-1 | - | CSVGEVGSEKLFF | TGCAGCGTCGGGGAGGTGGGGTCTGAAAAACTGTTTTTT
TRBJ1-5 | - | TRBV7-8 | - | CASSLKGQPQHF | TGTGCCAGCAGCTTAAAAGGACAGCCCCAGCATTTT
TRBJ2-2 | - | TRBV5-1 | - | CASSLDKGTGELFF | TGCGCCAGCAGCTTGGACAAAGGAACCGGGGAGCTGTTTTTT
TRBJ2-3 | - | TRBV6-2/TRBV6-3 | - | CASSRLTDTQYF | TGTGCCAGCAGCCGCCTGACAGATACGCAGTATTTT
TRBJ2-3 | - | TRBV18 | TRBD2 | CASSQLAGVGDTQYF | TGTGCCAGCTCACAACTAGCGGGGGTCGGGGATACGCAGTATTTT
TRBJ2-2 | - | TRBV7-3 | TRBD1 | CASSPRQGAGTGELFF | TGTGCCAGCAGCCCCAGACAGGGGGCTGGTACCGGGGAGCTGTTTTTT
TRBJ1-4 | - | TRBV7-2 | TRBD1 | CASSQDRVSTNEKLFF | TGTGCCAGCAGCCAGGACAGGGTTTCAACTAATGAAAAACTGTTTTTT
TRBJ2-6 | - | TRBV29-1 | - | CSVTQGGANVLTF | TGCAGCGTGACTCAGGGTGGGGCCAACGTCCTGACTTTC
TRBJ1-2 | - | TRBV28 | - | CASSLSDSSNYGYTF | TGTGCCAGCAGTTTATCTGACAGTTCTAACTATGGCTACACCTTC
TRBJ1-6 | - | TRBV7-3 | - | CASSHPRSLHF | TGTGCCAGCAGCCATCCCAGGTCCCTCCACTTT
TRBJ1-4 | - | TRBV6-2/TRBV6-3 | - | CASSYKGRDNEKLFF | TGTGCCAGCAGTTACAAGGGACGGGATAATGAAAAACTGTTTTTT
TRBJ1-1 | - | TRBV5-4 | - | CASSLGLMNTEAFF | TGTGCCAGCAGCTTGGGACTCATGAACACTGAAGCTTTCTTT
TRBJ2-5 | once | TRBV27 | TRBD2 | CASSLRASGGLETQYF | TGTGCCAGCAGTTTACGTGCTAGCGGGGGGCTGGAGACCCAGTACTTC
TRBJ2-7 | - | TRBV6-5 | - | CASKRYDGETYEQYF | TGTGCCAGCAAAAGGTATGACGGTGAGACCTACGAGCAGTACTTC
TRBJ2-5 | - | TRBV28 | - | CASSLIAVQETQYF | TGTGCCAGCAGTTTAATTGCGGTTCAAGAGACCCAGTACTTC
TRBJ2-2 | - | TRBV7-3 | - | CASSPGPNTGELFF | TGTGCCAGCAGCCCGGGACCGAACACCGGGGAGCTGTTTTTT
TRBJ2-7 | - | TRBV7-8 | - | CASSLSGSGAYEQYF | TGTGCCAGCAGCTTATCAGGGTCGGGGGCCTACGAGCAGTACTTC
TRBJ2-3 | once | TRBV7-3 | - | CASSLRGLGDTQYF | TGTGCCAGCAGCCTCCGGGGCCTGGGAGATACGCAGTATTTT
TRBJ2-7 | - | TRBV5-8 | - | CASSLGQKSSYEQYF | TGTGCCAGCAGCTTGGGACAGAAGAGTTCCTACGAGCAGTACTTC
TRBJ2-5 | - | TRBV27 | TRBD2 | CASSYSGGVGETQYF | TGTGCCAGCAGTTATAGCGGGGGGGTGGGAGAGACCCAGTACTTC
TRBJ1-1 | - | TRBV28 | TRBD1 | CASSSQGARTEAFF | TGTGCCAGCAGTTCCCAGGGGGCGCGGACTGAAGCTTTCTTT
TRBJ2-1 | - | TRBV19 | TRBD2 | CASSTGGGVNEQFF | TGTGCCAGTAGTACGGGCGGGGGGGTCAATGAGCAGTTCTTC
TRBJ2-5 | - | TRBV3-1/TRBV3-2 | TRBD1 | CASSPKLGQGMRRETQYF | TGTGCCAGCAGCCCGAAACTCGGACAGGGGATGAGGCGGGAGACCCAGTACTTC